The present T cell receptor (beta chain) was sequenced within a study of blood T cell repertoires in COVID-19. Overall study: The study drew acute and convalescent COVID-19 samples from the United States, Italy and Spain.

In the original workflow: Counts of nucleated cells, estimated from reference gene primer amplification, were obtained. Method: immunoSEQ multiplex PCR; TCRdb's copy keeps in-frame clones and lacks some. V and J calls and clone size are as listed in that table; D and trimming were resolved from the DNA. The sample records fewer than 45,000 clones, 84% being singletons. It was during active infection that Seattle patients were enrolled and then longitudinally followed. V lost 4 bases, J lost 2 bases, and 16 bases stayed unmatched. The CDR3 consists of 20 residues. Per the germline V gene, CDR1 is SGDLS and CDR2 is YYNGEE.

The material sequenced was peripheral blood. V is TRBV9 and J is TRBJ1-3, with TRBD1 matching over 12 bases. The clonotype originates from a man aged 60-69 years with COVID-19, enrolled during active disease. Here the CDR3 reads CASSLRPGTGGTVTGNTIYF. The DNA for the CDR3 is TGTGCCAGCAGCCTCCGTCCCGGGACAGGGGGCACAGTGACTGGAAACACCATATATTTT.